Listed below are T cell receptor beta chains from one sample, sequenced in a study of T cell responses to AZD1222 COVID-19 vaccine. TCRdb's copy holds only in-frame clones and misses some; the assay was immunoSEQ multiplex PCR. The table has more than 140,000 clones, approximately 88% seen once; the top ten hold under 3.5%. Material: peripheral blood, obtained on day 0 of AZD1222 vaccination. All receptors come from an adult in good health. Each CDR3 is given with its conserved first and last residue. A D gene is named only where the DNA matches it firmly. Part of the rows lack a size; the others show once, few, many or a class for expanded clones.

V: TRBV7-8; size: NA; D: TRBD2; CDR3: CASSLGGLAGVTGELFF
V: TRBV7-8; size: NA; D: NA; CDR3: CASSPSRALNTEAFF
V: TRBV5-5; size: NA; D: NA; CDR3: CASSLNRANTEAFF
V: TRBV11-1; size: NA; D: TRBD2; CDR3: CASSPAILAGVVTQYF
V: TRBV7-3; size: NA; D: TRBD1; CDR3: CASSPSQGIANTEAFF
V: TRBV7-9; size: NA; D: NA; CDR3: CASSLVVWDSPFLRGYTF
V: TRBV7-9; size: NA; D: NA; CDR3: CASSLGRPGRVRNTEAFF
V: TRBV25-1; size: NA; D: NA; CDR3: CASSERERNEQFF
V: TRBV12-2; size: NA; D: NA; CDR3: CASRVRVVAYNSPLHF
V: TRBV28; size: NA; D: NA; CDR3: CASSLPRGGRGNSPLHF
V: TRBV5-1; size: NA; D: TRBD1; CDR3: CASSLSGQINEKLFF
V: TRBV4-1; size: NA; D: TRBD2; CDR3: CASSRGLGSETQYF
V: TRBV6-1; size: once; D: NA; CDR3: CASSGQPGVIGNTIYF
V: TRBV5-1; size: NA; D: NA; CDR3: CASSLAFGYEQYF